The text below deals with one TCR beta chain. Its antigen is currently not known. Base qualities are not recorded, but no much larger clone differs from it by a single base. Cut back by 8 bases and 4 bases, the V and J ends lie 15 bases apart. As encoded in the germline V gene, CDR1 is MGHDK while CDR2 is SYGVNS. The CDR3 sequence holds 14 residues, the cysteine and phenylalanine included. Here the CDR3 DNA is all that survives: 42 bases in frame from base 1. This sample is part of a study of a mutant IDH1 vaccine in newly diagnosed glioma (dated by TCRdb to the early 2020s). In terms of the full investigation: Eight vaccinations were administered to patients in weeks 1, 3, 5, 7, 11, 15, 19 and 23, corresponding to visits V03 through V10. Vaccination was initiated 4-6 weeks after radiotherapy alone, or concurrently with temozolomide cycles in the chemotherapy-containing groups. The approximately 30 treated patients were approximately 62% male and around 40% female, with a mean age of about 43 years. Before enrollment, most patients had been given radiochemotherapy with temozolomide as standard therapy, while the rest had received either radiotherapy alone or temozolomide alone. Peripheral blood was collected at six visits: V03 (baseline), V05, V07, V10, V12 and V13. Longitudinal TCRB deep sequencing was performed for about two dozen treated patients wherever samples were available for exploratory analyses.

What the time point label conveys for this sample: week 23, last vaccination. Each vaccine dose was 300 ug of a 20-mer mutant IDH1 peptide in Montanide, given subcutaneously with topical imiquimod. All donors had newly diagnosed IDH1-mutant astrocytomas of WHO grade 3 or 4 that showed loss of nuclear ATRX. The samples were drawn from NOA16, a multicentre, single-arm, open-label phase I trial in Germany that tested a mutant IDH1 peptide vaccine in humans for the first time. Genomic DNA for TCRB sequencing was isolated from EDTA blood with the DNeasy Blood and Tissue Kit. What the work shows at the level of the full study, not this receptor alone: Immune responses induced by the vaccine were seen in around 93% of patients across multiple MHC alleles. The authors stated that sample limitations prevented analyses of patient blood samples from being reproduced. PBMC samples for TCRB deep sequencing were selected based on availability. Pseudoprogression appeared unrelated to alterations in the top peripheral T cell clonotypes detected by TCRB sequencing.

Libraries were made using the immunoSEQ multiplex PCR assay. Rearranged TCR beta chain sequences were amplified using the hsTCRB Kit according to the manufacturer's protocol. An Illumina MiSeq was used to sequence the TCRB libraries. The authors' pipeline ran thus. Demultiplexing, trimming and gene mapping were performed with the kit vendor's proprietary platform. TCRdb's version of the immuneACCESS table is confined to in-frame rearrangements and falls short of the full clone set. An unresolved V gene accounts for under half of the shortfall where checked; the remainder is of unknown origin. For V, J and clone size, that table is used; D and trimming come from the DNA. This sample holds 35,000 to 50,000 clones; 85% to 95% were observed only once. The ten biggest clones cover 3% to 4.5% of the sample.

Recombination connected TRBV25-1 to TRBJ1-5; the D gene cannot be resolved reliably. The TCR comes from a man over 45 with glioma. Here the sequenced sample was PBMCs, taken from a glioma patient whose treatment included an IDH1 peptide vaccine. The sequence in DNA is TGTGCCAGCTCCCGCGTGGGTGGGAATCAGCCCCAGCATTTT. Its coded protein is CASSRVGGNQPQHF.